This TCR beta chain was identified in a study of OX40 agonist ivuxolimab in advanced cancers. Background for the entire study: Ivuxolimab was a fully human IgG2 agonistic monoclonal antibody targeting the costimulatory receptor OX40 (CD134). Intravenous ivuxolimab was administered to patients every 2 weeks at six dose levels: 0.01, 0.1, 0.3, 1.5, 3 and 10 mg/kg. Among the 52 dose-escalation patients, around 19 had hepatocellular carcinoma, around 15 melanoma, 9 renal cell carcinoma and 9 head and neck cancer. In the dose-escalation cohort, around four fifths of patients were male, and the mean age was around 60 years with a range of roughly 23 to 90. Prior anti-PD-1, anti-PD-L1 or anti-CTLA-4 therapy was permitted, and checkpoint inhibitors had been received by roughly 42% of dose-escalation patients. Three dose-escalation patients achieved partial responses, one with hepatocellular carcinoma and two with cutaneous melanoma. The purpose of peripheral TCRbeta sequencing was to test whether ivuxolimab changed TCR sequence diversity and led to clonal T-cell expansion. The paper describes the monotherapy dose-escalation part (N of about 57 patients) of the phase I trial of ivuxolimab. General study outcomes and caveats: In the 0.1-3.0 mg/kg groups, partial responders were among the patients with the lowest normalized peripheral clonal expansion, particularly in CD8+ T cells. At doses from 0.1 to 3.0 mg/kg, clonal expansion was seen in both CD4+ and CD8+ blood T cells between baseline and week 6. Low levels of normalized T-cell clonal expansion were also seen in some nonresponding patients. After ivuxolimab, CD8+ T cells had more expanded clones than CD4+ T cells on average. The antigen specificity of the peripheral T cells that underwent clonal expansion was not determined.

The CDR3 covers 15 residues, taking in both the cysteine and the phenylalanine. The kept DNA is CDR3 alone, 45 bases in frame from the first base. CDR1 MDHEN and CDR2 SYDVKM were looked up in the germline V gene. V sheds 10 bases and J sheds 0 bases, leaving 16 bases between their ends. Genomic DNA was isolated from the sorted cells so that the TCRbeta CDR3 region could be sequenced. The immunoSEQ Assay was used to sequence the TCRbeta CDR3 regions. This immuneACCESS table, as held by TCRdb, lists in-frame sequences with V and J called but not all clones. Of the missing ones, under half trace to an unresolved V gene in checked studies; the others have no known cause. Here the sample has 50,000 to 60,000 clones; around 86% occur a single time. The top ten hold about 4.7% of the sample. Patients with a history of autoimmune disease or receiving systemic immunosuppression were excluded from the trial. Peripheral blood for TCR sequencing was collected from all dose cohorts at baseline, on cycle 4 day 1, and on cycle 7 day 1. Samples came from an open-label, multicenter, first-in-human phase I dose-escalation trial of ivuxolimab. Adults with locally advanced or metastatic head and neck squamous cell, hepatocellular, melanoma or renal cell carcinoma were enrolled in the trial. CD4+ and CD8+ T cells were sorted separately from peripheral blood before TCR sequencing.

About this clone: Its antigen is currently not known. Qualities for individual bases were not recorded, and no much larger clone is one base off.

This receptor chain uses TRBV28 and TRBJ1-3; no D gene can be assigned with confidence. Specimen: CD4+ or CD8+ T cells sorted from blood, collected in a trial of the OX40 agonist ivuxolimab. The TCR originated in an adult with an advanced solid tumor such as melanoma, head and neck, liver or kidney cancer. The CDR3 has the sequence CATRDTASSGNTIYF. Read as DNA, the sequence is TGTGCCACCCGCGACACTGCGAGCTCTGGAAACACCATATATTTT.